Listed below are T cell receptor beta chains from one sample, sequenced in a study of cytomegalovirus exposure and HLA in healthy donors. TCRdb's copy holds only in-frame clones and misses some; the assay was immunoSEQ multiplex PCR. This sample's table reports tens of thousands of clones. Sequencing was performed on PBMCs. These receptors came from a woman between 40 and 50 years old in good health and CMV-seropositive. Both conserved end residues are part of each CDR3. The D gene is left open where the match is weak.

TRBV4-3	-	TRBJ1-3	TGCGCCAGCAGCCAAGCTTCCGCGAACTCTGGAAACACCATATATTTT	CASSQASANSGNTIYF
TRBV5-1	TRBD2	TRBJ2-3	TGCGCCAGCAGCGAATCTAGCGGGCGAACAGATACGCAGTATTTT	CASSESSGRTDTQYF
TRBV4-2	TRBD2	TRBJ2-5	TGTGCCAGCAGCCTACTAGCGGGCGAGACCCAGTACTTC	CASSLLAGETQYF
TRBV28	TRBD2	TRBJ2-7	TGTGCCAGCAGTTCGGGACTAGCGGTTTCCTACGAGCAGTACTTC	CASSSGLAVSYEQYF
TRBV25-1	TRBD2	TRBJ2-1	TGTGCCAGCAACGGCGGGAGGGATTACAATGAGCAGTTCTTC	CASNGGRDYNEQFF
TRBV5-1	-	TRBJ2-7	TGCGCCAGCAGCCTTGAAAGGGAGGAGGACGAGCAGTACTTC	CASSLEREEDEQYF
TRBV11-3	-	TRBJ2-5	TGTGCCAGCAGCTTAGGGGGACAAGTAGAGACCCAGTACTTC	CASSLGGQVETQYF
TRBV27	TRBD2	TRBJ2-2	TGTGCCAGCAGTTTAGCTAGCGGGAGAGCGGGCACCGGGGAGCTGTTTTTT	CASSLASGRAGTGELFF
TRBV27	TRBD1	TRBJ2-3	TGTGCCAGCAGAAAACTGGGTGGGTGGACAGGGGGAGGAGATACGCAGTATTTT	CASRKLGGWTGGGDTQYF
TRBV7-9	-	TRBJ1-3	TGTGCCACCCGGGACACTCAAACTGGAAACACCATATATTTT	CATRDTQTGNTIYF
TRBV4-1	TRBD2	TRBJ2-5	TGCGCCAGCAGCCAAGATAGCAGCGGGGGGGCCCGAGAGACCCAGTACTTC	CASSQDSSGGARETQYF
TRBV7-9	TRBD2	TRBJ2-1	TGTGCCAGCAGCGCAACTAGCGGGAGGTACAATGAGCAGTTCTTC	CASSATSGRYNEQFF
TRBV10-3	-	TRBJ2-5	TGTGCCATCAGTGGGGCCCCTATCAACCGGGGAGAGACCCAGTACTTC	CAISGAPINRGETQYF
TRBV6-5	-	TRBJ2-1	TGTGCCAGCAGCCGCCATGCTGTAGAGTTCTTC	CASSRHAVEFF
TRBV11-1	-	TRBJ2-5	TGTGCCAGCAGCCTACGTCAAGGGGGAAGAGAGACCCAGTACTTC	CASSLRQGGRETQYF
TRBV4-1	-	TRBJ1-1	TGCGCCAGCAGCACCAGACAGGCCCTGAACACTGAAGCTTTCTTT	CASSTRQALNTEAFF
TRBV5-1	-	TRBJ2-2	TGCGCCAGCAGCGAAGCCCAGGGTTGGGCCGGGGAGCTGTTTTTT	CASSEAQGWAGELFF
TRBV28	-	TRBJ2-7	TGTGCCAGCAGTTACAGGGCCGACGAGCAGTACTTC	CASSYRADEQYF
TRBV28	-	TRBJ2-7	TGTGCCACTTATAAGACAGGACAAACCTACGAGCAGTACTTC	CATYKTGQTYEQYF
TRBV6-1	-	TRBJ1-4	TGTGCCGTCCTTACGGGGACAACTAATGAAAAACTGTTTTTT	CAVLTGTTNEKLFF
TRBV5-6	TRBD1	TRBJ1-2	TGTGCCAGCAGCGACGGGACAGGTTATGGCTACACCTTC	CASSDGTGYGYTF
TRBV5-5	-	TRBJ1-1	TGTGCCAGCACCGCAGGACGGGGAACGACTGAAGCTTTCTTT	CASTAGRGTTEAFF
TRBV4-1	TRBD1	TRBJ1-1	TGCGCCAGCAGCCAAGAGACAGGGGGCGTCACTGAAGCTTTCTTT	CASSQETGGVTEAFF
TRBV19	-	TRBJ2-1	TGTGCCAGTAGTATGGGCCGCCTCGGGGATGAGCAGTTCTTC	CASSMGRLGDEQFF
TRBV4-3	TRBD2	TRBJ2-1	TGCGCCAGCAGCCAAGGGCCAGCGGGGTATCACAATGAGCAGTTCTTC	CASSQGPAGYHNEQFF
TRBV28	-	TRBJ2-7	TGTGCCAGCAGCGGGGACTCCTACGAGCAGTACTTC	CASSGDSYEQYF
TRBV5-1	-	TRBJ1-1	TGCGCCAGCAGCTTGCAGGCTGACACTGAAGCTTTCTTT	CASSLQADTEAFF
TRBV2	TRBD1	TRBJ2-7	TGTGCCAGCAACATCGGACAGGGCCATTACGAGCAGTACTTC	CASNIGQGHYEQYF
TRBV18	-	TRBJ2-6	TGTGCCAGCTCAACCCAGGGTAATCAACCCTTAGGGGCCAACGTCCTGACTTTC	CASSTQGNQPLGANVLTF
TRBV4-1	-	TRBJ1-5	TGCGCCAGCAGCCAAGTCGTCCCCGGGGGGAGCAATCAGCCCCAGCATTTT	CASSQVVPGGSNQPQHF
TRBV6-5	-	TRBJ1-2	TGTGCCAGCAGTTACTCGGGCGGGGGCAAATACGGCTACACCTTC	CASSYSGGGKYGYTF
TRBV19	-	TRBJ2-1	TGTGCCAGTAGTATAGTTTATTTCAGTTACAATGAGCAGTTCTTC	CASSIVYFSYNEQFF
TRBV4-1	TRBD1	TRBJ2-3	TGCGCCAGCAGCCCCTGGGAAGGGGGCGCAACAGATACGCAGTATTTT	CASSPWEGGATDTQYF
TRBV19	-	TRBJ1-2	TGTGCCAGTAGTACGCCGGACAATTTCTATGGCTACACCTTC	CASSTPDNFYGYTF
TRBV6-5	-	TRBJ1-2	TGTGCCAGCAGCCACGACAGTGCCCCCTATGGCTACACCTTC	CASSHDSAPYGYTF
TRBV9	TRBD2	TRBJ2-1	TGTGCCAGCAGCGTTTCGGGACTAGCAAACAATGAGCAGTTCTTC	CASSVSGLANNEQFF
TRBV6-1	-	TRBJ1-1	TGTGCCAGCAGTGAAAAACTCCGGAACACTGAAGCTTTCTTT	CASSEKLRNTEAFF
TRBV4-1	-	TRBJ2-1	TGCGCCAGCAGCCTCGGGATATACAATGAGCAGTTCTTC	CASSLGIYNEQFF
TRBV4-3	TRBD1	TRBJ2-5	TGCGCCAGCAGCCGCGGGACAGGGGAAGTAGAGACCCAGTACTTC	CASSRGTGEVETQYF
TRBV7-3	TRBD1	TRBJ2-5	TGTGCCAGCAGCTTACGAGGGGGCAACCAAGAGACCCAGTACTTC	CASSLRGGNQETQYF
TRBV19	-	TRBJ2-6	TGTGCCAGTACCCGCGGGGTGATAAGCTCTGGGGCCAACGTCCTGACTTTC	CASTRGVISSGANVLTF
TRBV28	-	TRBJ2-1	TGTGCCAGCAGTTTAGACGGGGGTGAGCAGTTCTTC	CASSLDGGEQFF
TRBV19	-	TRBJ1-2	TGTGCCAGTAGGATGATCACCAAGATAACGGACTATGGCTACACCTTC	CASRMITKITDYGYTF
TRBV10-3	TRBD1	TRBJ1-3	TGTGCCATCAGTGCGTTTGAATCGACAGGGTCTGGAAACACCATATATTTT	CAISAFESTGSGNTIYF
TRBV6-1	TRBD1	TRBJ1-1	TGTGCCAGCAGTATTGACAGGGTCGGCACTGAAGCTTTCTTT	CASSIDRVGTEAFF
TRBV11-2	-	TRBJ1-2	TGTGCCAGCAGCTCCCGGCAGGGGACCTATGGCTACACCTTC	CASSSRQGTYGYTF
TRBV7-3	TRBD2	TRBJ2-2	TGTGCCAGCAGCCCCTGGAGCGGGGGGGCTGAGGAGCTGTTTTTT	CASSPWSGGAEELFF
TRBV2	-	TRBJ2-3	TGTGCCAGCAGAGAGGACATCGCAGATACGCAGTATTTT	CASREDIADTQYF
TRBV15	-	TRBJ2-7	TGTGCCACCAGCAGAGATAGGGGCCAAAAGGTGCAGTACTTC	CATSRDRGQKVQYF
TRBV6-5	TRBD2	TRBJ2-3	TGTGCCAGCAGTGTGACTAGCGGGGGGGCAGATACGCAGTATTTT	CASSVTSGGADTQYF
TRBV28	-	TRBJ2-5	TGTGCCAGCAGATCTGACAGATCCATTACTCGGAAAGAGCAGTACTTC	CASRSDRSITRKEQYF
TRBV6-4	TRBD2	TRBJ2-1	TGTGCCAGCAGTGACGGGGTAGCGGGGCCCAATGAGCAGTTCTTC	CASSDGVAGPNEQFF
TRBV7-9	-	TRBJ1-2	TGTGCCAGCAGCTTTTTGGGGCATCTATCCGGCTACACCTTC	CASSFLGHLSGYTF
TRBV6-4	TRBD1	TRBJ1-3	TGTGCCAGCAGTCTTCCGGGACAGGCTCTTGAAAACACCATATATTTT	CASSLPGQALENTIYF